Below are 28 T cell receptor beta chains sequenced from a single sample in a study of PD-L1 blockade in urothelial cancer. The method was immunoSEQ multiplex PCR; TCRdb's version includes in-frame clones alone and lacks a portion of them. Of under 120,000 clones listed, about 85% were seen once; the top ten hold 2% to 3%. The source was PBMCs, collected around atezolizumab (anti-PD-L1) treatment. The origin of the receptors is a man in his fifties with urothelial cancer.

V is TRBV6-5 and J is TRBJ1-6; maybe TRBD1 (6 bases). The CDR3 totals 13 residues. Trimming took 6 bases from V and 8 from J, leaving 11 bases between them. The germline CDR1 and CDR2 sequences are MNHEY and SVGAGI. CDR3 bases: TGTGCCAGCAGGGACAGAGATTATTCACCCCTCCACTTT. Protein product: CASRDRDYSPLHF.

The genes are TRBV11-3 and TRBJ2-1; the match to TRBD2 covers 12 bases. Germline loops: CDR1 SGHNT, CDR2 YENEEA. The trim removed 6 bases at V and 7 bases at J, leaving 7 bases unmatched. This CDR3 region has 15 residues. The CDR3 sequence is CASSYSTSGSNEQFF. The CDR3 DNA reads as TGTGCCAGCAGTTACTCGACTAGCGGGAGTAATGAGCAGTTCTTC.

The chain links TRBV11-2 to TRBJ2-4, with 10 nucleotides matching TRBD1. Germline V gene data show CDR1 as SGHAT and CDR2 as FQNNGV. The CDR3 spans 18 residues. With 1 base clipped from V and 7 bases from J, the junction kept 13 bases outside the gene matches. The CDR3 region has the DNA TGTGCCAGCAGCTTAGCCCAGGACAGGGGGATTCGGGTTAACATTCAGTACTTC. It encodes CASSLAQDRGIRVNIQYF.

V usage is TRBV7-9 and J usage is TRBJ1-1, with 7 bases identical to TRBD1. This CDR3 is built from 13 residues. The ends lost 6 bases at V and 1 base at J; junction bases unmatched: 2. CDR1 and CDR2 from the germline V gene are SEHNR and FQNEAQ (reference sequence). The CDR3 DNA sequence: TGTGCCAGCAGATGGACAGGGAACACTGAAGCTTTCTTT. Translation: CASRWTGNTEAFF.

The chain joins TRBV30 to TRBJ2-2; 8 bases agree with TRBD1. CDR1 and CDR2 from the germline V gene are GTSNPN and SVGIG (reference sequence). Losses at the gene ends were 2 bases for V and 4 bases for J; bases not matched to a gene: 6. The CDR3 is 15 amino acids. CDR3 residues: CAWSKRQGATGELFF. The CDR3 DNA reads TGTGCCTGGAGTAAGCGCCAGGGGGCCACCGGGGAGCTGTTTTTT.

This CDR3 reads CASSQAEGNEKLFF. CDR3 in DNA: TGTGCCAGCAGTCAAGCGGAGGGAAATGAAAAACTGTTTTTT. The chain links TRBV7-9 to TRBJ1-4; no reliable D call. The germline V gene has CDR1 SEHNR and CDR2 FQNEAQ (reference sequence). The V gene lost 6 bases and the J gene lost 5 bases, with 13 bases spanning the gap. The CDR3 is 14 amino acids.

This clone was counted a single time. J is TRBJ1-6 and V is TRBV9, with D perhaps matching TRBD1 (5 bases). V was pared by 3 bases and J by 5 bases, with 9 bases between. This CDR3 contains 14 residues. Germline CDR1 and CDR2: SGDLS and YYNGEE. CDR3 DNA: TGTGCCAGCAGCGATGGGGCTGATAATTCACCCCTCCACTTT. Residues: CASSDGADNSPLHF.

V and J are TRBV18 and TRBJ1-3, with D possibly being TRBD1 (6 bases). This CDR3 contains 17 residues. Looked up from germline, CDR1 is KGHSH and CDR2 is LQKENI. Trimming took off 1 base at V and 4 bases at J, with 17 bases between the two ends. CDR3 DNA sequence: TGTGCCAGCTCACCACGACAGGCATCTAACGCGGGAAACACCATATATTTT. It yields the protein CASSPRQASNAGNTIYF.

This rearrangement joins TRBV2 to TRBJ1-5; D is perhaps TRBD1 (5 bases). Trimming removed 3 bases at V and 2 bases at J, with 11 bases between. There are 15 residues in the CDR3. The germline gives CDR1 SNHLY, CDR2 FYNNEI. The CDR3 spells CASSDRGGGNQPQHF. DNA for the CDR3: TGTGCCAGCAGTGATAGGGGTGGAGGCAATCAGCCCCAGCATTTT.

J is TRBJ1-1 and V is TRBV6-5; possible D gene TRBD1, 6 bases. CDR3 size: 14 residues. Trimming removed 6 bases from V and 1 base from J, with 12 bases in between. Germline CDR1 reads MNHEY; CDR2 reads SVGAGI. CDR3 DNA sequence: TGTGCCAGCAGCCCCTCGGACAGGAACACTGAAGCTTTCTTT. Translation: CASSPSDRNTEAFF.

The chain has TRBV28 and TRBJ2-7, with 8 nucleotides matching TRBD1. V gave up 9 bases and J gave up 5 bases; unmatched junction bases: 15. The germline V gene has CDR1 MDHEN and CDR2 SYDVKM. The CDR3 is 15 amino acids. CDR3 region: CASEDGGQVFHEQYF. CDR3 sequence (DNA): TGTGCCAGTGAGGATGGGGGACAGGTATTCCACGAGCAGTACTTC.

The rearrangement uses TRBV30 and TRBJ1-1, with D perhaps matching TRBD1 (6 bases). Trimming stripped 2 bases from V and 6 bases from J, with 13 bases between. CDR1 and CDR2 from the germline V gene are GTSNPN and SVGIG (reference sequence). This CDR3 comprises 13 residues. The CDR3 DNA follows: TGTGCCTGGAGTAGGGGGGGGCTCTCTGAAGCTTTCTTT. It encodes CAWSRGGLSEAFF.

The chain is built from TRBV4-1 and TRBJ1-5; 7 nucleotides match TRBD1. Germline CDR1 and CDR2: MGHRA and YSYEKL. V lost 4 bases and J lost 4; bases outside the gene matches: 10. This CDR3 region has 16 residues. CDR3 in amino acids: CASSLSPTGNNQPQHF. For the CDR3, the DNA is TGCGCCAGCAGCCTCAGCCCGACAGGGAATAATCAGCCCCAGCATTTT.

The CDR3 nucleotides are TGCGCCAGCAGCTTGGACAGCAGCTCCTACGAGCAGTACTTC. Encoded protein: CASSLDSSSYEQYF. The genes are TRBV5-1 and TRBJ2-7; D uncertain. CDR1 and CDR2 from the germline V gene are SGHRS and YFSETQ. Trimming took 0 bases from V and 0 from J, leaving 7 bases between them. The CDR3 runs 14 residues.

CDR3 amino acids: CASRTGTGDYGYTF. The DNA for the CDR3 is TGTGCCAGCAGAACCGGGACAGGGGACTATGGCTACACCTTC. The chain carries TRBV28 and TRBJ1-2; 10 bases fit TRBD1. V lost 6 bases, J lost 3 bases, and 4 bases stayed unmatched. Germline loops: CDR1 MDHEN, CDR2 SYDVKM. This CDR3 is built from 14 residues.

The V call is TRBV19, the J call TRBJ2-1; tentatively, D is TRBD1 (5 bases). The V and J ends lost 5 bases and 6 bases respectively, with 14 bases between them. CDR1 is LNHDA, CDR2 SQIVND, per germline (reference sequence). The length of the CDR3 is 14 residues. The CDR3 DNA follows: TGTGCCAGTAGTCCCCAGGGTGCGAGCAATGAGCAGTTCTTC. This translates into CASSPQGASNEQFF.

The rearrangement links TRBV7-9 to TRBJ2-7; TRBD1 matches at 7 bases. After removal of 1 base from V and 0 bases from J, the junction contained 3 bases not matched to a gene. The CDR3 is 15 residues long. CDR1 and CDR2 (germline): SEHNR, FQNEAQ (reference sequence). The CDR3: CASSLGTGVSYEQYF. The DNA of the CDR3 is TGTGCCAGCAGCTTAGGAACAGGGGTCTCCTACGAGCAGTACTTC.

This clone occurred a few times. The chain couples TRBV27 to TRBJ1-5; tentatively, D is TRBD1 (6 bases). The V end was cut by 3 bases, the J end by 5 bases, with 11 bases between. Germline CDR1 and CDR2: MNHEY and SMNVEV (reference sequence). This CDR3 has 14 residues. In DNA, the CDR3 is TGTGCCAGCAGTTTTGTACAGGGACATCAGCCCCAGCATTTT. This translates into CASSFVQGHQPQHF.

This clone was found many times. This rearrangement joins TRBV27 to TRBJ2-7; 7 positions match TRBD1. The CDR3 is 18 amino acids. Germline loops: CDR1 MNHEY, CDR2 SMNVEV (reference sequence). Germline trimming cut 5 bases from V and 6 bases from J; bases unmatched to any gene: 22. The CDR3 bases are TGTGCCAGCAGTCCAAGCCCCGACAGGGATCCCTCCACCGTCGAGCAGTACTTC. As protein: CASSPSPDRDPSTVEQYF.

The J gene is TRBJ1-1, the V gene TRBV5-1; no clear D. This CDR3 comprises 16 residues. CDR1 and CDR2 from the germline V gene are SGHRS and YFSETQ. Trimming took off 0 bases at V and 3 bases at J, with 15 bases between the two ends. The CDR3 coding sequence is TGCGCCAGCAGCTTGGGCCACAGAGCCGGGGACACTGAAGCTTTCTTT. Protein product: CASSLGHRAGDTEAFF. The full variable domain, in which reference TRBV5-1 and TRBJ1-1 provide the parts outside the CDR3, is KAGVTQTPRYLIKTRGQQVTLSCSPISGHRSVSWYQQTPGQGLQFLFEYFSETQRNKGNFPGRFSGRQFSNSRSEMNVSTLELGDSALYLCASSLGHRAGDTEAFFGQGTRLTVV.

The chain couples TRBV6-1 to TRBJ1-6; D gene ambiguous. Trimming took 3 bases from V and 0 from J, leaving 6 bases between them. This CDR3 region has 15 residues. Germline values: CDR1 MNHNS, CDR2 SASEGT. CDR3 coding DNA: TGTGCCAGCAGTGAGGGGAGCTCCTATAATTCACCCCTCCACTTT. Its protein is CASSEGSSYNSPLHF.

The chain links TRBV4-1 to TRBJ2-7; 9 bases fit TRBD1. In germline, CDR1 is MGHRA, CDR2 YSYEKL. The J segment lost 2 bases and the V segment lost 2 bases, leaving 4 bases of the junction unmatched. The length of the CDR3 is 15 residues. The CDR3 DNA reads as TGCGCCAGCAGCCAACAGACAGGGGGGCCCTACGAGCAGTACTTC. Translation: CASSQQTGGPYEQYF.

This clone was detected only once. This chain joins TRBV2 and TRBJ2-2; 8 nucleotides align to TRBD1. Germline trimming cut 5 bases from V and 6 bases from J; bases unmatched to any gene: 8. The length of the CDR3 is 15 residues. The germline V gene encodes CDR1 SNHLY and CDR2 FYNNEI. The CDR3 bases are TGTGCCAGCAGTTCACAGGGGGTGACCTCCGGGGAGCTGTTTTTT. It encodes CASSSQGVTSGELFF.

The chain recombines TRBV21-1 with TRBJ2-7; the table's D call TRBD2 went unverified against the DNA. TRBV21-1 has pseudogene status. The CDR3 loop spans 14 amino acids. The CDR3 loop is CASSNPWLAEEQYF. CDR3 coding DNA: TGTGCCAGCAGCAATCCCTGGCTAGCGGAAGAGCAGTACTTC.

The rearrangement links TRBV5-1 to TRBJ2-6, with D hard to call. Trimming removed 1 base from V and 0 bases from J, with 8 bases in between. Germline values: CDR1 SGHRS, CDR2 YFSETQ. CDR3 length: 16 residues. In nucleotides, the CDR3 is TGCGCCAGCAGCTTGAATTCGTACTCTGGGGCCAACGTCCTGACTTTC. This gives the protein CASSLNSYSGANVLTF.

The V and J genes are TRBV5-6 and TRBJ1-3; D ambiguous. Trimming left V 1 base short and J 0 bases short, with 11 bases between. The CDR3 covers 16 residues. CDR1 and CDR2 from the germline V gene are SGHDT and YYEEEE. CDR3 amino acids: CASSLWAAVSGNTIYF. DNA of the CDR3: TGTGCCAGCAGCTTGTGGGCAGCAGTCTCTGGAAACACCATATATTTT.

Only one count was recorded for this clone. The chain joins TRBV15 to TRBJ2-3; D perhaps matches TRBD2 (6 bases). Germline V gene data show CDR1 as LNHNV and CDR2 as YYDKDF (reference sequence). The CDR3 is 16 amino acids. With 1 base removed from V and 0 bases from J, the gap between germline ends came to 11 bases. In DNA form, the CDR3 reads TGTGCCACCAGCAGAGGCTCAGCGGGTAGCACAGATACGCAGTATTTT. It is translated as CATSRGSAGSTDTQYF.

The rearrangement uses TRBV2 and TRBJ2-7, with D possibly being TRBD2 (5 bases). Germline V CDR1 and CDR2: SNHLY, FYNNEI. V was clipped by 8 bases and J by 8 bases, with 13 bases between them. This CDR3 contains 11 residues. The CDR3 DNA reads as TGTGCCAGCGGAGGTTCCCTCAAGCAGTACTTC. Translating it yields CASGGSLKQYF.